Listed here are 9 T cell receptor beta chains from one sample, sequenced in a study of post-analysis software for immune sequencing data. TCR beta cDNA libraries included unique molecular identifiers. TCRdb redid the calling of the PCR reads with MiXCR, one entry per CDR3 protein. This table has fewer than 900,000 distinct CDR3 sequences, about half appearing once. Their antigens are not known. Findings of the study overall: In patients, about 5 TRBV segments were more frequent than in controls, with TRBV5-6, TRBV5-1 and TRBV20-1 among them.

Sample: blood. Receptor source: a girl aged 5 to 17 with multiple sclerosis.

This clonotype has only one observation. This chain links TRBV6-2 or TRBV6-3 with TRBJ2-1; D gene unclear. Germline-derived CDR1 and CDR2 are MNHEY and SVGEGT. The length of the CDR3 is 15 residues. With 4 bases removed from V and 3 bases from J, the gap between germline ends came to 13 bases. The chain's CDR3 is CASSSPPGLYNEQFF. The CDR3 coding sequence is TGTGCCAGCAGTTCCCCACCGGGCCTCTACAATGAGCAGTTCTTC.

The chain is built from TRBV30 and TRBJ2-1; 7 bases line up with TRBD2. The V gene's germline CDR1 is GTSNPN and CDR2 SVGIG (reference sequence). V lost 0 bases, J lost 3 bases, and 5 bases stayed unmatched. The CDR3 is 15 amino acids. The CDR3, as DNA: TGTGCCTGGAGTGTACTGGGGGGGTTCTACAATGAGCAGTTCTTC. Its protein is CAWSVLGGFYNEQFF.

The gene calls are TRBV11-2 and TRBJ2-1; D remains ambiguous. This CDR3 has 16 residues. Trimming took 0 bases from V and 0 from J, leaving 9 bases between them. Per the germline V gene, CDR1 is SGHAT and CDR2 is FQNNGV. CDR3 protein: CASSLEAALSYNEQFF. Here the CDR3 DNA reads TGTGCCAGCAGCTTAGAGGCCGCCCTCTCCTACAATGAGCAGTTCTTC. Complete variable domain (other parts from reference TRBV11-2 and TRBJ2-1): EAGVAQSPRYKIIEKRQSVAFWCNPISGHATLYWYQQILGQGPKLLIQFQNNGVVDDSQLPKDRFSAERLKGVDSTLKIQPAKLEDSAVYLCASSLEAALSYNEQFFGPGTRLTVL.

A few counts support this clonotype. The V gene is TRBV12-3 or TRBV12-4, the J gene TRBJ1-2, with TRBD1 matching 9 bases. With 7 bases clipped from V and 6 bases from J, the junction kept 9 bases outside the gene matches. This CDR3 region has 14 residues. The CDR3 nucleotides read TGTGCCAGCACCCTCTCCGGGACAGGGCATGGCTACACCTTC. The encoded protein is CASTLSGTGHGYTF.

This clonotype was observed a few times. This chain links TRBV25-1 with TRBJ1-4; the D is unclear. CDR1 and CDR2 (germline): MGHDK, SYGVNS. The V end lost 2 bases, the J end lost 4 bases, and 14 bases lay between the germline ends. The CDR3 sequence is 16 residues long. As DNA, the CDR3 is TGTGCCAGCAGTGAAGAGGCCGCGGGTCTTAATGAAAAACTGTTTTTT. This encodes CASSEEAAGLNEKLFF.

J is TRBJ2-3 and V is TRBV25-1, with D maybe TRBD2 (5 bases). CDR1 is MGHDK and CDR2 is SYGVNS in the germline V gene. V was trimmed by 8 bases and J by 8 bases, leaving 14 bases between them. CDR3 length equals 12 residues. CDR3 loop: CASGRGAGTQYF. CDR3 bases: TGTGCCAGCGGGAGAGGCGCAGGTACGCAGTATTTT.

This clonotype came up a few times. One junction end does not reproduce the germline sequence, and a read error may be involved. The V gene is TRBV5-1, the J gene TRBJ2-3; D perhaps matches TRBD1 (7 bases). This CDR3 region has 16 residues. Looked up from germline, CDR1 is SGHRS and CDR2 is YFSETQ. CDR3 bases: TGCGCCAGCAGTTTGGGGGGACAGCCAAACACAGATACGCAGTATTTT. It codes for CASSLGGQPNTDTQYF.

The table lists this clonotype with a few counts. This rearrangement joins TRBV19 to TRBJ2-7; the D gene is possibly TRBD1 (6 bases). The CDR3 is 15 amino acids. Germline V gene data show CDR1 as LNHDA and CDR2 as SQIVND (reference sequence). V was pared by 7 bases and J by 5 bases, with 21 bases between. The CDR3 DNA reads as TGTGCCAGTACCAAACGGGACAATCCGGGGAACGAGCAGTACTTC. Amino acid sequence: CASTKRDNPGNEQYF.

This rearrangement joins TRBV7-8 to TRBJ1-1; maybe TRBD1 (5 bases). There are 12 residues in the CDR3. In germline, CDR1 is SGHVS, CDR2 FQNEAQ. V lost 3 bases to trimming and J lost 7 bases, with 9 bases between them. CDR3 region: CASSLGENEAFF. In DNA, the CDR3 is TGTGCCAGCAGCTTGGGGGAAAATGAAGCTTTCTTT.